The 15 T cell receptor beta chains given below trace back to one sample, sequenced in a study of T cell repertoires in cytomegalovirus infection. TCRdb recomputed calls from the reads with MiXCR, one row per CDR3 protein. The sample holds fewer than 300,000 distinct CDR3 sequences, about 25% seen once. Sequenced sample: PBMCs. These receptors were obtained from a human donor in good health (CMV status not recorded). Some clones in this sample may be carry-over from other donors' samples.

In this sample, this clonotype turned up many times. This CDR3 reads CASSHNRHSGELFF. The CDR3, as DNA: TGCGCCAGCAGCCATAATAGGCATAGCGGGGAGCTGTTTTTT. The chain links TRBV4-1 to TRBJ2-2; no definite D call. From germline, CDR1 is MGHRA and CDR2 YSYEKL. Trimming took off 3 bases at V and 7 bases at J, with 12 bases between the two ends. CDR3 length: 14 residues.

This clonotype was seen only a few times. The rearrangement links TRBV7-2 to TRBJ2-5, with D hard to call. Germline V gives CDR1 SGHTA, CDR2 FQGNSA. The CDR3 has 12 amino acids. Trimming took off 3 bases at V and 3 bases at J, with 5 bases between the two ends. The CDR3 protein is CASSFYKETQYF. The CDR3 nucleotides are TGTGCCAGCAGCTTCTACAAAGAGACCCAGTACTTC.

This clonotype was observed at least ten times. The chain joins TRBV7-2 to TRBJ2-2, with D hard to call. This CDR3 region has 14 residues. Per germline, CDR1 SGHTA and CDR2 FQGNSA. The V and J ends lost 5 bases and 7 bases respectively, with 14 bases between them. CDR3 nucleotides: TGTGCCAGCAGCCTCCTGGTATACGGCGGGGAGCTGTTTTTT. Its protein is CASSLLVYGGELFF.

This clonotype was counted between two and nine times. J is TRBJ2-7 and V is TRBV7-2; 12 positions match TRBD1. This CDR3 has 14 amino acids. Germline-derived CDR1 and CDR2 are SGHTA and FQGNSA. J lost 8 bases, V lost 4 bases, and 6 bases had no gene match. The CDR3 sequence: CASSSGTGGWKQYF. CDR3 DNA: TGTGCCAGCAGCTCCGGGACAGGGGGCTGGAAGCAGTACTTC.

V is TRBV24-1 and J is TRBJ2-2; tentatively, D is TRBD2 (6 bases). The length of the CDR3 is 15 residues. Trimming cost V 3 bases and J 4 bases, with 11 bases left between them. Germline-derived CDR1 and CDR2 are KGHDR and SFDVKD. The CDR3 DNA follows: TGTGCCACCAGTGATGACGGGACTTCCACCGGGGAGCTGTTTTTT. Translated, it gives CATSDDGTSTGELFF.

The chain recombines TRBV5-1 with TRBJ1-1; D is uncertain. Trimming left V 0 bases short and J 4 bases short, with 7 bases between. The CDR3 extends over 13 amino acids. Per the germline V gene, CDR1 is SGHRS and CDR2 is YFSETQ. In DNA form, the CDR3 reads TGCGCCAGCAGCTTGGTCCCCAGCACTGAAGCTTTCTTT. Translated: CASSLVPSTEAFF.

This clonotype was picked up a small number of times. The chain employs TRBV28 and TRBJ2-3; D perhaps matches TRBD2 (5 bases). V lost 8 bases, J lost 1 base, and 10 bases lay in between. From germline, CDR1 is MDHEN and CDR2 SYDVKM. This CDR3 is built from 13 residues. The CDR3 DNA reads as TGTGCCAGCCGCTTGGGAGGCACAGATACGCAGTATTTT. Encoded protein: CASRLGGTDTQYF. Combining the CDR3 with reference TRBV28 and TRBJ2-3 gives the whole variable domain DVKVTQSSRYLVKRTGEKVFLECVQDMDHENMFWYRQDPGLGLRLIYFSYDVKMKEKGDIPEGYSVSREKKERFSLILESASTNQTSMYLCASRLGGTDTQYFGPGTRLTVL.

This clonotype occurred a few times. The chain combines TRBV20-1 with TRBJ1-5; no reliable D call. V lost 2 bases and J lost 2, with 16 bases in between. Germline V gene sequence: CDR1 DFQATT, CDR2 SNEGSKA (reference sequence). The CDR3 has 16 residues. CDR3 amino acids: CSARNLRFGGNQPQHF. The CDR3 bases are TGCAGTGCTAGAAACCTACGATTTGGAGGCAATCAGCCCCAGCATTTT.

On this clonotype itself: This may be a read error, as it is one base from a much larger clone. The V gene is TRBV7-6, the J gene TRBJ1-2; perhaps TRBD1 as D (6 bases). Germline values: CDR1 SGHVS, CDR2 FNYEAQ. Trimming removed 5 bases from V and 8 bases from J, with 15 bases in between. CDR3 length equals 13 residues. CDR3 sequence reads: CASSSETGIGYTF. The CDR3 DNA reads TGTGCCAGCAGCAGCGAAACAGGGATCGGCTACACCTTC. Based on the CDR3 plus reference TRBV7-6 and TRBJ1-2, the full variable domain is GAGVSQSPRYKVTKRGQDVALRCDPISGHVSLYWYRQALGQGPEFLTYFNYEAQQDKSGLPNDRFSAERPEGSISTLTIQRTEQRDSAMYRCASSSETGIGYTFGSGTRLTVV.

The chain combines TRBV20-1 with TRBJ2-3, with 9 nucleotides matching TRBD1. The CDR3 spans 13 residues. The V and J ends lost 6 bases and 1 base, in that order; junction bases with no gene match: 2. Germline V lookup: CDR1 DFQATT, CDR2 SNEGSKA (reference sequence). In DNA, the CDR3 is TGCAGTGCCCGGACAGGGGGCACAGATACGCAGTATTTT. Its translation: CSARTGGTDTQYF.

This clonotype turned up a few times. CDR3 region: CASSFARTGVEKLFF. The CDR3 region has the DNA TGTGCCAGCAGTTTCGCCCGGACAGGGGTCGAAAAACTGTTTTTT. The chain employs TRBV28 and TRBJ1-4; 9 positions agree with TRBD1. CDR3 length equals 15 residues. CDR1 MDHEN and CDR2 SYDVKM come from the germline V gene. V trimming: 3 bases; J trimming: 8 bases; junction bases outside the gene matches: 7.

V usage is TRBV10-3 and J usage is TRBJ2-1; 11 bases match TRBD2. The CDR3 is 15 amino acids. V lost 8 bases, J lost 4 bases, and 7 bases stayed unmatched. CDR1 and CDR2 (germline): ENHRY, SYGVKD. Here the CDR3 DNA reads TGTGCCATCTCGACTAGCGGGACATCGTACAATGAGCAGTTCTTC. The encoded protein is CAISTSGTSYNEQFF.

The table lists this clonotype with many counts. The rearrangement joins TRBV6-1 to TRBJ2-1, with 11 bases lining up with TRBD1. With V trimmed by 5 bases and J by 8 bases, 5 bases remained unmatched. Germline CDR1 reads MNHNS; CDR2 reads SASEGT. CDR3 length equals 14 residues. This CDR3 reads CASSKDRGLDEQFF. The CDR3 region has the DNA TGTGCCAGCAGTAAGGACAGGGGGCTGGATGAGCAGTTCTTC.

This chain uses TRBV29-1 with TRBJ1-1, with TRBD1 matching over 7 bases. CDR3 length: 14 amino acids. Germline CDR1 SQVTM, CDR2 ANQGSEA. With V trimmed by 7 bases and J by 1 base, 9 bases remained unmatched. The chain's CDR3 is CSAEARQGNTEAFF. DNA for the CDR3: TGCAGCGCGGAGGCCCGACAGGGGAACACTGAAGCTTTCTTT.

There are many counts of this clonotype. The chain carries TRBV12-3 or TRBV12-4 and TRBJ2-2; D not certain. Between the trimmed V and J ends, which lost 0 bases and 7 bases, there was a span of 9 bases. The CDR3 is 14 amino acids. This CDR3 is CASSLADGYGELFF. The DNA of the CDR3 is TGTGCCAGCAGTTTAGCGGACGGTTACGGGGAGCTGTTTTTT.